These T cell receptor beta chains were read from a single sample in a study of identical twins. TCRdb recomputed calls from the 5' RACE reads with MiXCR, one row per CDR3 protein. The repertoire has hundreds of thousands of distinct CDR3 sequences, more than 9% of them found once; the top ten carry about 1.6%. The data were also submitted as part of a second study, on yellow fever vaccine responses in identical twins.

Sequenced input: PBMCs. Every receptor here comes from a woman between 18 and 30 years old in good health. Each CDR3 is given with its conserved first and last residue. The D gene is left open where the match is weak. Rows may omit the clone size; those that give it use once, few, many or a size class.

TGCAGCGCGGACGTACAGGGGAACTATGGCTACACCTTC,CSADVQGNYGYTF,-,TRBJ1-2,TRBV29-1,TRBD1
TGCGCCAGCAGCTTGGCGTGGGATTCACCCCTCCACTTT,CASSLAWDSPLHF,many,TRBJ1-6,TRBV5-1,-
TGTGCCACCAGCCCAACCGGGACAGGGGATGGCTACACCTTC,CATSPTGTGDGYTF,few,TRBJ1-2,TRBV15,TRBD1
TGTGCCAGCAGGTTCACAGGGGACAATGAGCAGTTCTTC,CASRFTGDNEQFF,-,TRBJ2-1,TRBV5-5,TRBD1
TGTGCCAGCAGTGGACAGGGGAGAAACACTGAAGCTTTCTTT,CASSGQGRNTEAFF,-,TRBJ1-1,TRBV6-1,TRBD1
TGTGCCAGCAGTCGACCGGGACTAGCGGGAGGTGACGAGCAGTACTTC,CASSRPGLAGGDEQYF,-,TRBJ2-7,TRBV12-3/TRBV12-4,TRBD2
TGCTGTGCTAGAGATACCGCTAGCCGGGCGAACACCGGGGAGCTGTTTTTT,CCARDTASRANTGELFF,-,TRBJ2-2,TRBV20-1,-
TGTGCCAGCAGCATCCAATATTCACCCCTCCACTTT,CASSIQYSPLHF,-,TRBJ1-6,TRBV12-3/TRBV12-4,-
TGTGCCAGCAGCTCACCTGACAGGGGGTACACTGAAGCTTTCTTT,CASSSPDRGYTEAFF,many,TRBJ1-1,TRBV7-8,TRBD1
TGCGCCAGCTCAATTAACACCGGGGAGCTGTTTTTT,CASSINTGELFF,many,TRBJ2-2,TRBV12-3/TRBV12-4,-
TGTGCCAGCAGCCAAGATGTGTCAGGGTACACTGAAGCTTTCTTT,CASSQDVSGYTEAFF,many,TRBJ1-1,TRBV3-1,-
TGTGCCAGCAGCTTAGGGTTAGCGGGGTTATCCGGGGAGCTGTTTTTT,CASSLGLAGLSGELFF,few,TRBJ2-2,TRBV7-2,TRBD2
TGTGCCAGCAGCTACCAGGGGAGTCTTCAGCCCCAGCATTTT,CASSYQGSLQPQHF,few,TRBJ1-5,TRBV3-1,-
TGCAGTGCTAGAGATGTCAGGGAAGGAAACACCATATATTTT,CSARDVREGNTIYF,-,TRBJ1-3,TRBV20-1,-
TGTGCCATCAGTGAGTCGCTGTACCGCCAAGAGACCCAGTACTTC,CAISESLYRQETQYF,many,TRBJ2-5,TRBV10-3,-
TGCGCCAGCAGTGACCCGAGCTCTGGGGCCAACGTCCTGACTTTC,CASSDPSSGANVLTF,many,TRBJ2-6,TRBV10-1,-
TGTGCCAGCAGCCGGACAGTCTCCTACGAGCAGTACTTC,CASSRTVSYEQYF,-,TRBJ2-7,TRBV6-1,-
TGTGCCAGCAGTCAACGACAGGTAGGCACTGAAGCTTTCTTT,CASSQRQVGTEAFF,-,TRBJ1-1,TRBV12-3/TRBV12-4,-
TGTGCCAGCAGCTTGCGCTTTTTGGCAGACAATCAGCCCCAGCATTTT,CASSLRFLADNQPQHF,-,TRBJ1-5,TRBV7-9,-
TGTGCCAGCAAGTGGCCGGGATCCTACGAGCAGTACTTC,CASKWPGSYEQYF,-,TRBJ2-7,TRBV28,-
TGTGCCAGCAGCAAATCACGACAGGGAGTATCCTACAATGAGCAGTTCTTC,CASSKSRQGVSYNEQFF,-,TRBJ2-1,TRBV6-1,TRBD1
TGTGCCAGCAGCCAAGTAACAGGGACTAGCGTTGAGACCCAGTACTTC,CASSQVTGTSVETQYF,few,TRBJ2-5,TRBV3-1,TRBD2
TGTGCCCCGGGGAGGATGACACAAGAGACCCAGTACTTC,CAPGRMTQETQYF,-,TRBJ2-5,TRBV7-9,-
TGCAGTGCTAGCTTCAGCGGGGGGGCGAATACGCAGTATTTT,CSASFSGGANTQYF,-,TRBJ2-3,TRBV20-1,TRBD2
TGCAGCGTTTCGGGACTAGCGTGGGTGAATGAGCAGTTCTTC,CSVSGLAWVNEQFF,-,TRBJ2-1,TRBV29-1,TRBD2
TGTGCCAGCAGCAACCTCGGACTGAGGAAGGAGACCCAGTACTTC,CASSNLGLRKETQYF,once,TRBJ2-5,TRBV7-9,-
TGTGCCAGCAGCTCAGCGGGAGGTTACACCGGGGAGCTGTTTTTT,CASSSAGGYTGELFF,many,TRBJ2-2,TRBV5-5,TRBD2
TGTGCCAGCAGTCCGCCCCCGGGACACTGGGAAGAGTACTTC,CASSPPPGHWEEYF,-,TRBJ2-5,TRBV28,-
TGTGCCAGCAGCTTAGCGTTGGGCTACACCTTC,CASSLALGYTF,few,TRBJ1-2,TRBV7-9,-
TGTGCCAGCAGTTACTATGGTGGCAGAACAAACACTGAAGCTTTCTTT,CASSYYGGRTNTEAFF,many,TRBJ1-1,TRBV6-5,-
TGTGCCACCAGTGATCCGGGGGGGAGCTCCTACAATGAGCAGTTCTTC,CATSDPGGSSYNEQFF,few,TRBJ2-1,TRBV24-1,TRBD2
TGTGCCAGCAGTTACGCGGCAAGGGGTGGAAACACCATATATTTT,CASSYAARGGNTIYF,-,TRBJ1-3,TRBV6-5,-
TGTGCCACCTCGGGACAGGGTGATCAGCCCCAGCATTTT,CATSGQGDQPQHF,few,TRBJ1-5,TRBV24-1,TRBD1
TGTGCCAGCATAGCTAGCGGCACAGATACGCAGTATTTT,CASIASGTDTQYF,few,TRBJ2-3,TRBV2,-
TGTGCCAGCCATCTCCTACTCTATGGCTACACCTTC,CASHLLLYGYTF,few,TRBJ1-2,TRBV2,-
TGCAGTGCTAGTTTGGGACTAGCGTCAGATACGCAGTATTTT,CSASLGLASDTQYF,-,TRBJ2-3,TRBV20-1,TRBD2
TGTGCCAGCAGCTTTACAGGGAACACTGAAGCTTTCTTT,CASSFTGNTEAFF,many,TRBJ1-1,TRBV5-1,-
TGCGCCAGCAGCGCCGCCTGGGGGAACTATGGCTACACCTTC,CASSAAWGNYGYTF,many,TRBJ1-2,TRBV5-1,-
TGTGCCAGCAGTTTAGCGTCCGGACAGGGGGTCAACTATGGCTACACCTTC,CASSLASGQGVNYGYTF,few,TRBJ1-2,TRBV12-3/TRBV12-4,TRBD1
TGTGCCAGCAGCGCCGGGACTAGTCGATACGAGCAGTACTTC,CASSAGTSRYEQYF,-,TRBJ2-7,TRBV12-3/TRBV12-4,TRBD2
TGCAGCGCCAGGACTAGCGGGTACCAAGAGACCCAGTACTTC,CSARTSGYQETQYF,-,TRBJ2-5,TRBV29-1,TRBD2
TGTGCCAGCAGCCGGCAGACAGTTCTGAACACTGAAGCTTTCTTT,CASSRQTVLNTEAFF,-,TRBJ1-1,TRBV6-1,-
TGCGCCAGCAGCTTGTCGGGCAGGGAGAGACTGGGAGCTTTCTTT,CASSLSGRERLGAFF,-,TRBJ1-1,TRBV5-1,-
TGCGCCAGCACCTCACAGGGCTACGAGCAGTACTTC,CASTSQGYEQYF,few,TRBJ2-7,TRBV5-1,-